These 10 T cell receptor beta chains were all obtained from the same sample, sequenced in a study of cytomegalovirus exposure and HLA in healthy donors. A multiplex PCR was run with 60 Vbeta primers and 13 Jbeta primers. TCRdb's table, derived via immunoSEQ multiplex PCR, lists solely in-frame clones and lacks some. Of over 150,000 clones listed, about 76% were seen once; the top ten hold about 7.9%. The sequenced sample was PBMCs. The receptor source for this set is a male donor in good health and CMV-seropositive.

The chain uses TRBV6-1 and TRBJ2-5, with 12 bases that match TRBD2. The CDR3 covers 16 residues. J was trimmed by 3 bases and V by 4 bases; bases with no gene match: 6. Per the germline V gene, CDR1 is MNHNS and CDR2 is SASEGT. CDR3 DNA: TGTGCCAGCAGTGCCCGACTAGCGGGGGAGAAAGAGACCCAGTACTTC. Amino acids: CASSARLAGEKETQYF.

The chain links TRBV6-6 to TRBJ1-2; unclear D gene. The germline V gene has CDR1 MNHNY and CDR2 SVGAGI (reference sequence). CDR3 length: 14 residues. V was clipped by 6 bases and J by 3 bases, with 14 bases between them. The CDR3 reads CASSLNGEDYGYTF. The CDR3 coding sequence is TGTGCCAGCAGCCTCAATGGAGAGGACTATGGCTACACCTTC.

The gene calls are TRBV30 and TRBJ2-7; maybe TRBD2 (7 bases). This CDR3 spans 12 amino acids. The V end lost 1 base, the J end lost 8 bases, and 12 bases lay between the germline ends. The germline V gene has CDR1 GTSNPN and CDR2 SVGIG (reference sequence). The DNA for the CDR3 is TGTGCCTGGAGTGGGGGGGGCAGACAGCAGTACTTC. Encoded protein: CAWSGGGRQQYF. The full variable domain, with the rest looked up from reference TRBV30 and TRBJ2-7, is SQTIHQWPATLVQPVGSPLSLECTVEGTSNPNLYWYRQAAGRGLQLLFYSVGIGQISSEVPQNLSASRPQDRQFILSSKKLLLSDSGFYLCAWSGGGRQQYFGPGTRLTVT.

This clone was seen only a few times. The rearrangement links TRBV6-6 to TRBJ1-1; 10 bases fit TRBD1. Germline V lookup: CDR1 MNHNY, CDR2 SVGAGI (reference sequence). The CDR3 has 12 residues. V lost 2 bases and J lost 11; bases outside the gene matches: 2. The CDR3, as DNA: TGTGCCAGCAGTTACGGGACAGGGGATGCTTTCTTT. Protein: CASSYGTGDAFF.

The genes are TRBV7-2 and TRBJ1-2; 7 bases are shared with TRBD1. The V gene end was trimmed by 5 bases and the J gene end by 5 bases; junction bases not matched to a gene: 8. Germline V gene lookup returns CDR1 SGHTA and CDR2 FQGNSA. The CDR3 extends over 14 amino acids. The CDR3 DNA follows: TGTGCCAGCAGCGCCCGATCGACAGGGTATGGCTACACCTTC. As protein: CASSARSTGYGYTF.

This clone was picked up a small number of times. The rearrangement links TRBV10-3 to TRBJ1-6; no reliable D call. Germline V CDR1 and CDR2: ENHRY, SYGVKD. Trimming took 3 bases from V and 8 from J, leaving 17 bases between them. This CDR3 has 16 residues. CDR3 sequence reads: CAISESEGSGYSPLHF. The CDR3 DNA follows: TGTGCCATCAGTGAATCCGAGGGCAGTGGGTATTCACCCCTCCACTTT.

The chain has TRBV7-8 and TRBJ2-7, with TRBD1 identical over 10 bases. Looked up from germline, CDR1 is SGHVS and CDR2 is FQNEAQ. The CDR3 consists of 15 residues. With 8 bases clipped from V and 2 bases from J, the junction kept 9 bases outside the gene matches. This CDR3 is CASRSAGTGAYEQYF. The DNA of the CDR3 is TGTGCCAGCCGCTCCGCCGGGACAGGGGCCTACGAGCAGTACTTC.

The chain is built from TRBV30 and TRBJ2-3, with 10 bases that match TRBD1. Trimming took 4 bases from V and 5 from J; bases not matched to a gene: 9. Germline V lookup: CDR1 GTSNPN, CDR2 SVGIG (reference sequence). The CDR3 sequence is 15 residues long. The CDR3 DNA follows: TGTGCCTGGAATTGGGGGACAGGGGTGGTAGATACGCAGTATTTT. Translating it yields CAWNWGTGVVDTQYF.

CDR3 nucleotides: TGCGCCAGCAGCTTGGAGGCAGGGGATTCACCCCTCCACTTT. Its translation: CASSLEAGDSPLHF. This chain uses TRBV5-1 with TRBJ1-6; TRBD1 might be the D (6 bases). V was cut by 0 bases and J by 8 bases, with 9 bases left in between. CDR1 and CDR2 (germline): SGHRS, YFSETQ. The CDR3 consists of 14 residues.

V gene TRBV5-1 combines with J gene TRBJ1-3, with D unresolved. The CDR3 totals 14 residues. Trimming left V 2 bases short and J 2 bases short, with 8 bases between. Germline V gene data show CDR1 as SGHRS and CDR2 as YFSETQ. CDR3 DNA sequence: TGCGCCAGCAGCTTAACACCCGCTGGAAACACCATATATTTT. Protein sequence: CASSLTPAGNTIYF.